Listed here are 20 T cell receptor beta chains from one sample, sequenced in a study of cytomegalovirus exposure and HLA in healthy donors. Both 60 Vbeta primers and 13 Jbeta primers went into the PCR. The method was immunoSEQ multiplex PCR; TCRdb's version includes in-frame clones alone and lacks a portion of them. The table records about 200,000 clones, over 75% of them present only once. The sequenced sample was PBMCs. The receptors stem from a man aged 18 to 29 in good health and CMV-seronegative.

This clone has more than one count but fewer than ten. This chain uses TRBV2 with TRBJ2-5, with a weak D call TRBD1 (6 bases). Germline V gene data show CDR1 as SNHLY and CDR2 as FYNNEI. The CDR3 is 14 amino acids. The V end was cut by 5 bases, the J end by 13 bases, with 23 bases between. This chain's CDR3 is CASSLTEGVPEGYF. In DNA form, the CDR3 reads TGTGCCAGCAGTCTGACAGAGGGGGTTCCTGAAGGGTACTTC.

V gene TRBV5-6 combines with J gene TRBJ2-7, with D possibly matching TRBD2 (7 bases). From germline, CDR1 is SGHDT and CDR2 YYEEEE. The CDR3 contains 15 residues. The V end lost 3 bases, the J end lost 2 bases, and 15 bases lay between the germline ends. The CDR3 bases are TGTGCCAGCAGCTCTCCCGGGGGGCTGGCCTACGAGCAGTACTTC. Residues: CASSSPGGLAYEQYF. Together with reference TRBV5-6 and TRBJ2-7, the CDR3 gives the full variable domain: DAGVTQSPTHLIKTRGQQVTLRCSPKSGHDTVSWYQQALGQGPQFIFQYYEEEERQRGNFPDRFSGHQFPNYSSELNVNALLLGDSALYLCASSSPGGLAYEQYFGPGTRLTVT.

This rearrangement joins TRBV30 to TRBJ1-4, with D maybe TRBD1 (6 bases). The germline V gene encodes CDR1 GTSNPN and CDR2 SVGIG (reference sequence). The V and J ends lost 1 base and 11 bases respectively, with 26 bases between them. The CDR3 contains 17 residues. CDR3 bases: TGTGCCTGGAGTGAAGGGGAGAACAGGGAAGTGGTGGGGAAACTGTTTTTT. This encodes CAWSEGENREVVGKLFF.

V and J are TRBV20-1 and TRBJ2-7; D is perhaps TRBD2 (5 bases). The CDR3 runs 11 residues. CDR1 DFQATT and CDR2 SNEGSKA come from the germline V gene (reference sequence). Trimming took off 2 bases at V and 4 bases at J, with 6 bases between the two ends. The CDR3 sequence is CSARSGYEQYF. CDR3 DNA sequence: TGCAGTGCTAGAAGCGGATACGAGCAGTACTTC.

This clone appeared once. The rearrangement joins TRBV30 to TRBJ1-4; 8 bases agree with TRBD1. Germline-derived CDR1 and CDR2 are GTSNPN and SVGIG (reference sequence). This CDR3 is built from 15 residues. The V gene end was trimmed by 0 bases and the J gene end by 3 bases; junction bases not matched to a gene: 3. The CDR3 nucleotides are TGTGCCTGGAGTGTACAACAGGGGGCTAATGAAAAACTGTTTTTT. Translated, it gives CAWSVQQGANEKLFF. The full variable domain, with the rest looked up from reference TRBV30 and TRBJ1-4, is SQTIHQWPATLVQPVGSPLSLECTVEGTSNPNLYWYRQAAGRGLQLLFYSVGIGQISSEVPQNLSASRPQDRQFILSSKKLLLSDSGFYLCAWSVQQGANEKLFFGSGTQLSVL.

This clone was seen a few times. V gene TRBV5-1 combines with J gene TRBJ2-2; tentative D call: TRBD1 (5 bases). Germline V CDR1 and CDR2: SGHRS, YFSETQ. The germline V and J ends were trimmed by 1 base and 4 bases, with 11 bases remaining between them. The CDR3 is 15 residues long. The CDR3 DNA reads as TGCGCCAGCAGCTTGAGGGGAACGGGCACCGGGGAGCTGTTTTTT. Its protein product is CASSLRGTGTGELFF.

Turning to this clone: At the DNA level, this CDR3 is encoded by other sequences in the same sample as well. V and J are TRBV7-9 and TRBJ1-2; D is unresolved. Between the trimmed V and J ends, which lost 1 base and 4 bases, there was a span of 4 bases. Per the germline V gene, CDR1 is SEHNR and CDR2 is FQNEAQ (reference sequence). This CDR3 is built from 12 residues. CDR3 region: CASSLDSYGYTF. In DNA, the CDR3 is TGTGCCAGCAGCTTAGACAGCTATGGCTACACCTTC.

This chain connects TRBV11-3 to TRBJ2-7; no reliable D call. This CDR3 spans 14 amino acids. Germline CDR1 reads SGHNT; CDR2 reads YENEEA. The ends were cut back, 3 bases at V and 5 bases at J, with 14 bases in the middle. The CDR3: CASSFRRLSHEQYF. The DNA for the CDR3 is TGTGCCAGCAGCTTTAGAAGACTGTCCCACGAGCAGTACTTC. Variable domain in full (rest from reference TRBV11-3 and TRBJ2-7): EAGVVQSPRYKIIEKKQPVAFWCNPISGHNTLYWYLQNLGQGPELLIRYENEEAVDDSQLPKDRFSAERLKGVDSTLKIQPAELGDSAVYLCASSFRRLSHEQYFGPGTRLTVT.

The chain couples TRBV11-2 to TRBJ2-5, with a weak D call TRBD2 (6 bases). This CDR3 is built from 16 residues. V shed 4 bases and J shed 7 bases, with 22 bases lying between them. Germline V gene lookup returns CDR1 SGHAT and CDR2 FQNNGV. The CDR3 DNA reads as TGTGCCAGCAGCTCTTTCAAGGGACTTCCGGTGGGGACCCAGTACTTC. Its translation: CASSSFKGLPVGTQYF.

The chain has TRBV5-5 and TRBJ1-1, with D possibly being TRBD1 (5 bases). The CDR3 covers 13 residues. Trimming took off 3 bases at V and 5 bases at J, with 11 bases between the two ends. From germline, CDR1 is SGHKS and CDR2 YYEKEE (reference sequence). The CDR3 bases are TGTGCCAGCAGCTGGGGGGTTAAAACTGAAGCTTTCTTT. Amino acid sequence: CASSWGVKTEAFF. Complete variable domain (other parts from reference TRBV5-5 and TRBJ1-1): DAGVTQSPTHLIKTRGQQVTLRCSPISGHKSVSWYQQVLGQGPQFIFQYYEKEERGRGNFPDRFSARQFPNYSSELNVNALLLGDSALYLCASSWGVKTEAFFGQGTRLTVV.

This chain joins TRBV4-2 and TRBJ1-1, with 11 bases aligning to TRBD1. After removal of 4 bases from V and 4 bases from J, the junction contained 2 bases not matched to a gene. Germline CDR1 is LGHNA and CDR2 is YNFKEQ. The CDR3 has 14 residues. The CDR3 is CASSRDRGGTEAFF. DNA for the CDR3: TGTGCCAGCAGCCGGGACAGGGGGGGCACTGAAGCTTTCTTT.

The chain employs TRBV9 and TRBJ1-4, with D unresolved. Trimming removed 1 base from V and 0 bases from J, with 7 bases in between. Germline values: CDR1 SGDLS, CDR2 YYNGEE. The CDR3 runs 15 residues. CDR3 loop: CASSVQATTNEKLFF. DNA of the CDR3: TGTGCCAGCAGCGTACAGGCAACAACTAATGAAAAACTGTTTTTT. Full variable domain (outside the CDR3, taken from reference TRBV9 and TRBJ1-4): DSGVTQTPKHLITATGQRVTLRCSPRSGDLSVYWYQQSLDQGLQFLIQYYNGEERAKGNILERFSAQQFPDLHSELNLSSLELGDSALYFCASSVQATTNEKLFFGSGTQLSVL.

The chain joins TRBV19 to TRBJ2-7; no definite D call. Germline CDR1 LNHDA, CDR2 SQIVND (reference sequence). There are 14 residues in the CDR3. V gave up 2 bases and J gave up 3 bases, with 11 bases separating them. The CDR3 region has the DNA TGTGCCAGTAGTATAACCCCCAGTATCTACGAGCAGTACTTC. Amino acids: CASSITPSIYEQYF.

A few counts support this clone. The chain links TRBV6-1 to TRBJ1-5; possible D gene TRBD1, 5 bases. The CDR3 is 12 residues long. CDR1 is MNHNS, CDR2 SASEGT, per germline. V was clipped by 7 bases and J by 9 bases, with 13 bases between them. CDR3: CASNLQGGPQHF. CDR3 DNA sequence: TGTGCCAGCAATCTGCAGGGAGGGCCCCAGCATTTT.

The chain has TRBV19 and TRBJ2-7; D is perhaps TRBD2 (6 bases). This CDR3 contains 17 residues. Germline V CDR1 and CDR2: LNHDA, SQIVND (reference sequence). V was cut by 5 bases and J by 1 base, with 21 bases left in between. The CDR3 DNA reads as TGTGCCAGTAGTTTAACGTACGGAGGGAGCCAATCCTACGAGCAGTACTTC. Translation: CASSLTYGGSQSYEQYF.

This rearrangement joins TRBV29-1 to TRBJ1-5, with TRBD1 identical over 9 bases. This CDR3 region has 13 residues. The V and J ends lost 5 bases and 5 bases, in that order; junction bases with no gene match: 4. Germline values: CDR1 SQVTM, CDR2 ANQGSEA. CDR3 sequence: CSVRDRGDQPQHF. Here the CDR3 DNA reads TGCAGCGTTCGCGACAGGGGGGATCAGCCCCAGCATTTT.

The rearrangement links TRBV10-3 to TRBJ2-2; 9 bases agree with TRBD1. There are 18 residues in the CDR3. Losses at the gene ends were 6 bases for V and 9 bases for J; bases not matched to a gene: 20. The germline CDR1 and CDR2 sequences are ENHRY and SYGVKD. The CDR3 DNA reads as TGTGCCATCAGGGCCGGGGACAGGGCCCGGCCGACGGCCCGGGAGCTGTTTTTT. This encodes CAIRAGDRARPTARELFF.

This clone showed up just a few times. This chain links TRBV30 with TRBJ1-6, with D perhaps matching TRBD1 (6 bases). Germline CDR1 is GTSNPN and CDR2 is SVGIG (reference sequence). The V gene lost 2 bases and the J gene lost 6 bases, with 8 bases spanning the gap. The CDR3 length is 13 residues. In DNA form, the CDR3 reads TGTGCCTGGAGTACAGGGAGTAATTCACCCCTCCACTTT. Translating gives CAWSTGSNSPLHF. The full variable domain, in which reference TRBV30 and TRBJ1-6 provide the parts outside the CDR3, is SQTIHQWPATLVQPVGSPLSLECTVEGTSNPNLYWYRQAAGRGLQLLFYSVGIGQISSEVPQNLSASRPQDRQFILSSKKLLLSDSGFYLCAWSTGSNSPLHFGNGTRLTVT.

V and J are TRBV6-5 and TRBJ1-6, with D possibly TRBD1 on 6 matching bases. The CDR3 runs to 15 residues. The V gene lost 6 bases and the J gene lost 0 bases, with 9 bases spanning the gap. Germline lookup yields CDR1 MNHEY and CDR2 SVGAGI. In nucleotides, the CDR3 is TGTGCCAGCAGGCAGGACAGCTCCTATAATTCACCCCTCCACTTT. It yields the protein CASRQDSSYNSPLHF.

This rearrangement joins TRBV6-4 to TRBJ1-2, with 8 positions matching TRBD1. Germline CDR1 MRHNA, CDR2 SNTAGT. V was clipped by 3 bases and J by 4 bases; unmatched bases: 7. The CDR3 is 15 amino acids. CDR3 in amino acids: CASSEGIGQGYGYTF. The CDR3 DNA reads TGTGCCAGCAGTGAAGGCATCGGACAGGGCTATGGCTACACCTTC.